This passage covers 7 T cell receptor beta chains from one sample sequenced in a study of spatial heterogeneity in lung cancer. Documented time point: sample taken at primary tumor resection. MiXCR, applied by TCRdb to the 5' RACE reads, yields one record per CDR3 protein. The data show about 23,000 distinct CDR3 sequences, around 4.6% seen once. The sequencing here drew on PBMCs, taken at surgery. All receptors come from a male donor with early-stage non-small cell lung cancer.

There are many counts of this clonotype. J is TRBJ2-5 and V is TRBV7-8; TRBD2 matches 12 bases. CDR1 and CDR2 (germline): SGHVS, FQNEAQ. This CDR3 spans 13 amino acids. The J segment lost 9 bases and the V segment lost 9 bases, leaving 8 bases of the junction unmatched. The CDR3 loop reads CASQLAGGFAQYF. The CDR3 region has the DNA TGTGCCAGTCAACTAGCGGGAGGTTTCGCCCAGTACTTC.

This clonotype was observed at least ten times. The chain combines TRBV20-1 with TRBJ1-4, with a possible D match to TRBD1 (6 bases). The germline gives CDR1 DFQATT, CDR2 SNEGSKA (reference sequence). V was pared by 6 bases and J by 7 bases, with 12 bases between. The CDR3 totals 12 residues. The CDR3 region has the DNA TGCAGTGCAAGTCGGACAGCTGAAAAACTGTTTTTT. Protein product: CSASRTAEKLFF.

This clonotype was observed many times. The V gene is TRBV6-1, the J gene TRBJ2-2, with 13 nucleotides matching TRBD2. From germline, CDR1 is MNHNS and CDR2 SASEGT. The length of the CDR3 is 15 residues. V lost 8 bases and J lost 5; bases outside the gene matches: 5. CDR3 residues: CASVSGLAGTGELFF. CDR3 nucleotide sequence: TGTGCCAGCGTTTCGGGACTAGCGGGAACCGGGGAGCTGTTTTTT.

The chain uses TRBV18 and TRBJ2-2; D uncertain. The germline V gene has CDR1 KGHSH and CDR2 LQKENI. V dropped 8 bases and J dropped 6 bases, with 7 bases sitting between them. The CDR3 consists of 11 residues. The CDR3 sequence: CASQESGELFF. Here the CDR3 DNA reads TGTGCCAGCCAAGAGTCCGGGGAGCTGTTTTTT. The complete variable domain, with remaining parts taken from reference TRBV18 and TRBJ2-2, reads NAGVMQNPRHLVRRRGQEARLRCSPMKGHSHVYWYRQLPEEGLKFMVYLQKENIIDESGMPKERFSAEFPKEGPSILRIQQVVRGDSAAYFCASQESGELFFGEGSRLTVL.

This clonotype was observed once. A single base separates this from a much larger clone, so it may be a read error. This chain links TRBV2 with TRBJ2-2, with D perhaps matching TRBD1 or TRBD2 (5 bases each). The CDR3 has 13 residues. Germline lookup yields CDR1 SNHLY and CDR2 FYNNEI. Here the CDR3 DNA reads TGTGCCAGCATGGCAGGGTTCCCCGGGGAGCTGCTTTTT. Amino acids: CASMAGFPGELLF.

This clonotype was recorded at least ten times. The CDR3 nucleotides read TGTGCCAGCATGGCGAATCAGCCCCAGCATTTT. Amino acid sequence: CASMANQPQHF. The chain couples TRBV28 to TRBJ1-5, with D unresolved. The V and J ends lost 7 bases and 4 bases respectively, with 5 bases between them. The CDR3 totals 11 residues. Per the germline V gene, CDR1 is MDHEN and CDR2 is SYDVKM.

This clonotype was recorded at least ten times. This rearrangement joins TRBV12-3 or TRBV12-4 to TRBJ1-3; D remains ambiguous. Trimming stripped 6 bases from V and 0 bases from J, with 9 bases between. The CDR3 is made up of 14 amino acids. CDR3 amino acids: CASSGSSSGNTIYF. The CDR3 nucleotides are TGTGCCAGCAGCGGCTCCAGCTCTGGAAACACCATATATTTT.